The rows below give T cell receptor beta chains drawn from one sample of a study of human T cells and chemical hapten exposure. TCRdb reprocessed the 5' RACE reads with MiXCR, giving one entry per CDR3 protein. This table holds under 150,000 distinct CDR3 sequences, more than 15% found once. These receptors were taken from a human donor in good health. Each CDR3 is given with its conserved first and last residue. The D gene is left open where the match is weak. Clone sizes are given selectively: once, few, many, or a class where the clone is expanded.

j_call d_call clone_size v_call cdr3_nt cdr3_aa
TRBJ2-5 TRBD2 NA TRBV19 TGTGCCAGTAGTACCCACTCTACCCACCCGGGAGGAGAGACCCAGTACTTC CASSTHSTHPGGETQYF
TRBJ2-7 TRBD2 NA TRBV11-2 TGTGCCTCTGAACCGGGACTAGCGGGAGAGCAGGGACAGTACTTC CASEPGLAGEQGQYF
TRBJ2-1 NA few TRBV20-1 TGCAGTGCTAGCCCCCTGCCGGTGGGGGAGCAGTTCTTC CSASPLPVGEQFF
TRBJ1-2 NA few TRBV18 TGTGCCAGCTCATCAGGGTCTGGCTACACCTTC CASSSGSGYTF
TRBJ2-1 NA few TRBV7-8 TGTGCCAGCAGCCTGAGTAGCGGCCTCTACAATGAGCAGTTCTTC CASSLSSGLYNEQFF
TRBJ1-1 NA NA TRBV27 TGTGCCAGCAGTTTATGGGAGAGGACTGAAGCTTTCTTT CASSLWERTEAFF
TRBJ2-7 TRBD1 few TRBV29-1 TGCAGCGTTGGGGGACAGGGAGGGGGAGAGCAGTACTTC CSVGGQGGGEQYF
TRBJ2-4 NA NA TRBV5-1 TGCGCCAGCAGCTTGGTTTCAGGCAAAAACATTCAGTACTTC CASSLVSGKNIQYF
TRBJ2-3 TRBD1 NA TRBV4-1 TGCGCCAGCAGCGGACGAGGGGGCGCCGGGGCAGATACGCAGTATTTT CASSGRGGAGADTQYF
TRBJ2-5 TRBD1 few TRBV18 TGTGCCAGCTCACGACGGGACAGGGTGGAAGAGACCCAGTACTTC CASSRRDRVEETQYF
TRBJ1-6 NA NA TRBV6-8 TGTGCCAGACTAGGAGTGGCAGGAACTTCTAATTCACCCCTCCACTTT CARLGVAGTSNSPLHF
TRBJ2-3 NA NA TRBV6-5 TGTGCCAGCAGTTACCGGGATCGACACACAGATACGCAGTATTTT CASSYRDRHTDTQYF
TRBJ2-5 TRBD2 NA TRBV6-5 TGTGCCAGCAGTACACCTGCGGGAGGGGGGGAGACCCAGTACTTC CASSTPAGGGETQYF
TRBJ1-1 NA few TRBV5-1 TGCGCCAGCAGGTACACAGGGAACACTGAAGCTTTCTTT CASRYTGNTEAFF
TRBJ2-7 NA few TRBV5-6 TGTGCCAGCAGCTCCCGACAGCTAACCTACGAGCAGTACTTC CASSSRQLTYEQYF
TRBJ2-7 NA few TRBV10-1 TGCGCCAGCAGTGAGTCCGGGAAGGGCTACGAGCAGTACTTC CASSESGKGYEQYF
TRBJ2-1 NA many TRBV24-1 TGTGCCACCAGTGAGACCGGACAGTCGGGGGCGAGTGAGCAGTTCTTC CATSETGQSGASEQFF
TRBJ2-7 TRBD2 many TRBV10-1 TGCGCCAGCAGTGTGGGACTAGCTGGCGAGCAGTACTTC CASSVGLAGEQYF
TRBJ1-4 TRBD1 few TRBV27 TGTGCCAGCAGTTTGCACAGGGGTGGTGAAAAACTGTTTTTT CASSLHRGGEKLFF
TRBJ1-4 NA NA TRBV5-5 TGTGCCAGCAGCTCTCGTGAAAAACTGTTTTTT CASSSREKLFF
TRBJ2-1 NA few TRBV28 TGTGCCAGCAGTCTCCCCCCTAGAGGACCCGAGCAGTTCTTC CASSLPPRGPEQFF
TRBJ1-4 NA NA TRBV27 TGTGCCAGCAGTTTATCCGGAACCAGAGCACTGTTTTTT CASSLSGTRALFF
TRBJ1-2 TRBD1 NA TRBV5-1 TGCGCCAGCAGCTTGGAAGGGGGCGGCTACACCTTC CASSLEGGGYTF
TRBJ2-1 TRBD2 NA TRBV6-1 TGTGCCAGCAGTCTACAACGGACTAGCGGGAGAGATGAGCAGTTCTTC CASSLQRTSGRDEQFF
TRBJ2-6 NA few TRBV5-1 TGCGCCAGCAGCTTGGCTTTGGGGACTGGGGCCAACGTCCTGACTTTC CASSLALGTGANVLTF
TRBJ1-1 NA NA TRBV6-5 TGTGCCAGCAGTTCGGACCAGGGTCGAGGCACTGAAGCTTTCTTT CASSSDQGRGTEAFF
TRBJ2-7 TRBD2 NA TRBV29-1 TGCAGCGTACAGACTAGCGGGGTAACTAACGAGCAGTACTTC CSVQTSGVTNEQYF
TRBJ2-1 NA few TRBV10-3 TGTGCCATCAGTGAGAGGCAGGGCCATGAGCAGTTCTTC CAISERQGHEQFF
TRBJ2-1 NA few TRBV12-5 TGTGCTAGTGCCCACAGGGACACCTACAATGAGCAGTTCTTC CASAHRDTYNEQFF
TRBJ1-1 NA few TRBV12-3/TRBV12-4 TGTGCCAGCAGCCAAGGGTGGAGGGAAGCTTTCTTT CASSQGWREAFF
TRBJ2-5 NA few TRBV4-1 TGCGCCAGCAGCCAGGAGGAGAGAGTCCCCCCGGAGACCCAGTACTTC CASSQEERVPPETQYF
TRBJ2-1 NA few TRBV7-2 TGTGCCAGCAGCTTTTCCCTTGGGGAGCAGTTCTTC CASSFSLGEQFF
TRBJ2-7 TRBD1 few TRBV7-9 TGTGCCAGCAGCCCGCCCAGGGGGATTACCTACGAGCAGTACTTC CASSPPRGITYEQYF
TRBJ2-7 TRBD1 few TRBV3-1 TGTGCCAGCGGGGCCGGGACAGGTGAAAACGAGCAGTACTTC CASGAGTGENEQYF
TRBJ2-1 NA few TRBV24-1 TGTGCCACCAGCCAGAAACGGACATCTTCCTACAATGAGCAGTTCTTC CATSQKRTSSYNEQFF